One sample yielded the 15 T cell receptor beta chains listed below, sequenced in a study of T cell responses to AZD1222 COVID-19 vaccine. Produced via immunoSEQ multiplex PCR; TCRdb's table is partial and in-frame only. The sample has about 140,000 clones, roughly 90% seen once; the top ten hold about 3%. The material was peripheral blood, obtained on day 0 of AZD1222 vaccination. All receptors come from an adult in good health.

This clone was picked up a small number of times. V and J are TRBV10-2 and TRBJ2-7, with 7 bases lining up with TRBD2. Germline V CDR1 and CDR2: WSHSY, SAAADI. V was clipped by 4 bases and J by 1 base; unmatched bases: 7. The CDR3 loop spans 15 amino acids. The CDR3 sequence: CASSGGLADSYEQYF. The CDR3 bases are TGCGCCAGCAGTGGAGGGCTAGCGGATTCCTACGAGCAGTACTTC.

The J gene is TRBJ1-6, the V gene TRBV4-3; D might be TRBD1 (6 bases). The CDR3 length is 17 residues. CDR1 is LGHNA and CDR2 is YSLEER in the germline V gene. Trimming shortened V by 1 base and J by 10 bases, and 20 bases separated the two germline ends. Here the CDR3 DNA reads TGCGCCAGCAGCCAAGTGGGTGGGGGGGCTGAACGGTCACCCCTCCACTTT. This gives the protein CASSQVGGGAERSPLHF.

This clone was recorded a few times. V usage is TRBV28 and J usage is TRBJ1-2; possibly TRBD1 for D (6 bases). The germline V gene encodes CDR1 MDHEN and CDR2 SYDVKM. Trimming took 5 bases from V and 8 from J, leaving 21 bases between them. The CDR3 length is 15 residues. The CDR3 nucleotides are TGTGCCAGCAGTCCCCGGGGGCGCGGGGTAGAGGGCTACACCTTC. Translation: CASSPRGRGVEGYTF.

In nucleotides, the CDR3 is TGCAGCGTTGAAGGCCCAGGGGCCTCCTACGAGCAGTACTTC. This gives the protein CSVEGPGASYEQYF. The chain recombines TRBV29-1 with TRBJ2-7; perhaps TRBD1 as D (6 bases). V was trimmed by 1 base and J by 0 bases, leaving 10 bases between them. Germline V CDR1 and CDR2: SQVTM, ANQGSEA. The length of the CDR3 is 14 residues.

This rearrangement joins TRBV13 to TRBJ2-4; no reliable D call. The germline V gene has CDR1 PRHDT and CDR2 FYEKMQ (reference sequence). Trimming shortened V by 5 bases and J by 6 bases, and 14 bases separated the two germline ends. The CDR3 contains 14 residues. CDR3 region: CASSTGSRRNIQYF. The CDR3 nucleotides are TGTGCCAGCAGCACCGGGTCCCGAAGAAACATTCAGTACTTC.

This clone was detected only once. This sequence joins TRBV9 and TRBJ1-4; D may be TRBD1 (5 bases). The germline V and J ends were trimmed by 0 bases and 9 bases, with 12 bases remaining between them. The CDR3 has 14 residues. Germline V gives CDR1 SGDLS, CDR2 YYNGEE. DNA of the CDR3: TGTGCCAGCAGCGTAGAAGGGCAGGGCAAAAAACTGTTTTTT. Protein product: CASSVEGQGKKLFF. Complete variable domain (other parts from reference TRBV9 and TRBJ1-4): DSGVTQTPKHLITATGQRVTLRCSPRSGDLSVYWYQQSLDQGLQFLIQYYNGEERAKGNILERFSAQQFPDLHSELNLSSLELGDSALYFCASSVEGQGKKLFFGSGTQLSVL.

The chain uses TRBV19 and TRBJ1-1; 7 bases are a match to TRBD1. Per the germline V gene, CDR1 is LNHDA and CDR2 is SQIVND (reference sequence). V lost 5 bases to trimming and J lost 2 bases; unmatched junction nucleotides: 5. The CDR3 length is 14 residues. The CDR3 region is CASSPGQDNTEAFF. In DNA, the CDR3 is TGTGCCAGTAGTCCCGGACAGGACAACACTGAAGCTTTCTTT.

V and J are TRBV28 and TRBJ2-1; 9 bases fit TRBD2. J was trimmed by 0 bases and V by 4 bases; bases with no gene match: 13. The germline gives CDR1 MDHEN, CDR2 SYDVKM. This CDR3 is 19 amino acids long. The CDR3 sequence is CASSSLAGGILSSYNEQFF. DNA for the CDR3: TGTGCCAGCAGTTCCCTGGCGGGAGGGATCCTAAGCTCCTACAATGAGCAGTTCTTC.

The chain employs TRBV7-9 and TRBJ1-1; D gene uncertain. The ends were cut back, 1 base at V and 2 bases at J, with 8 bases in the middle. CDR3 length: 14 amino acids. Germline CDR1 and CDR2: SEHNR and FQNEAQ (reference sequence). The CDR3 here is CASSLVRTNTEAFF. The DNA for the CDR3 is TGTGCCAGCAGCTTAGTCAGGACCAACACTGAAGCTTTCTTT.

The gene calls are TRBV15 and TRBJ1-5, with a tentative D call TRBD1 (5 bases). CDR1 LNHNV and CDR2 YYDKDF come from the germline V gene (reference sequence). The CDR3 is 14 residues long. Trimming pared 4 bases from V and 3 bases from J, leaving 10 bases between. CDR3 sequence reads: CATSTDRDNQPQHF. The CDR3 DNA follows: TGTGCCACCAGCACCGACAGAGACAATCAGCCCCAGCATTTT.

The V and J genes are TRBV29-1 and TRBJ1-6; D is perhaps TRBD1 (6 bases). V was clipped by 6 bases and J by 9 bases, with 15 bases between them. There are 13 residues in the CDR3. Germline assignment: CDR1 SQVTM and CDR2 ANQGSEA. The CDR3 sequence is CSVASGEGSPLHF. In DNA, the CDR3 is TGCAGCGTAGCCTCAGGGGAAGGTTCACCCCTCCACTTT.

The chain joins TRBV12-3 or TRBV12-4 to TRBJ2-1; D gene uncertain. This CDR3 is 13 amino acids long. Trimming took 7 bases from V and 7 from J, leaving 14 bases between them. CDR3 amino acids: CASIPDPWNEQFF. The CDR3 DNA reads TGTGCCAGCATTCCGGACCCTTGGAATGAGCAGTTCTTC.

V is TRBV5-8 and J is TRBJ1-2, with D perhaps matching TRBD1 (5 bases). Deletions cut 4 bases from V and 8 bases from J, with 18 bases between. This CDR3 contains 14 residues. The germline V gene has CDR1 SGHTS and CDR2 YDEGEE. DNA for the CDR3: TGTGCCAGCAGCATATGGGGGAGGGAGATCGGCTACACCTTC. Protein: CASSIWGREIGYTF. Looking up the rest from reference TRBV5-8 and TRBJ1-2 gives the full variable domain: EAGVTQSPTHLIKTRGQQATLRCSPISGHTSVYWYQQALGLGLQFLLWYDEGEERNRGNFPPRFSGRQFPNYSSELNVNALELEDSALYLCASSIWGREIGYTFGSGTRLTVV.

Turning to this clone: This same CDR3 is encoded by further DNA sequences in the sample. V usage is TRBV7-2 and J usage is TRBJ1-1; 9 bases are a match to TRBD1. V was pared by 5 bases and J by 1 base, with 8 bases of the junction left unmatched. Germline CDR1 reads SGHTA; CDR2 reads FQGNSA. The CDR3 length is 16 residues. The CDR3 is CASSLGQGRRNTEAFF. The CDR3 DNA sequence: TGTGCCAGCAGCCTCGGACAGGGGAGGAGGAACACTGAAGCTTTCTTT. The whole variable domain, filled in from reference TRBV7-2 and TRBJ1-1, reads GAGVSQSPSNKVTEKGKDVELRCDPISGHTALYWYRQSLGQGLEFLIYFQGNSAPDKSGLPSDRFSAERTGGSVSTLTIQRTQQEDSAVYLCASSLGQGRRNTEAFFGQGTRLTVV.

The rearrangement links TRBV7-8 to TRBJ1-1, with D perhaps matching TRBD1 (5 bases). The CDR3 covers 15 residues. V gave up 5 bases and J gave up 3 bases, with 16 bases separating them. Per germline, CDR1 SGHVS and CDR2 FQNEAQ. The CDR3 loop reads CASSVGRGGDTEAFF. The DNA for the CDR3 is TGTGCCAGCAGCGTCGGAAGGGGCGGCGACACTGAAGCTTTCTTT.